What follows are 2 T cell receptor beta chains derived from one specimen sequenced in a study of Graves' ophthalmopathy and Graves' hyperthyroidism. TCR beta CDR3 amplification used RNA transcripts. The authors performed first-round RT-PCR with HTBI primers and then a second-round multiplex PCR. TCRdb reprocessed the multiplex PCR reads with MiXCR, giving one entry per CDR3 protein. The sample lists a few hundred thousand distinct CDR3 sequences, 17% seen once, with 2.4% in the top ten. Sequences were obtained from peripheral blood. The receptors were gathered from an adult woman with stable Graves' hyperthyroidism.

This clonotype was detected many times. V is TRBV6-1 and J is TRBJ2-7; D not certain. The germline CDR1 and CDR2 sequences are MNHNS and SASEGT. The CDR3 consists of 13 residues. Deletions cut 5 bases from V and 3 bases from J, with 11 bases between. The CDR3 DNA is TGTGCCAGCAGTCAAGGGTACCACTACGAGCAGTACTTC. Its protein product is CASSQGYHYEQYF.

This clonotype was picked up a small number of times. The chain uses TRBV6-2 or TRBV6-3 and TRBJ2-5; D unresolved. V lost 2 bases and J 4 bases, leaving 11 bases between the germline ends. In germline, CDR1 is MNHEY, CDR2 SVGEGT. The CDR3 has 14 residues. The CDR3 DNA is TGTGCCAGCAGTTACCTCGGTATTGTAGAGACCCAGTACTTC. Translating it yields CASSYLGIVETQYF.